The entry below describes one T cell receptor beta chain. What it recognizes is unknown. Germline CDR1 SGHDT, CDR2 YYEEEE. There are 15 residues in the CDR3. V was clipped by 2 bases and J by 0 bases, with 11 bases between them. Each CDR3 protein is one row after TCRdb ran MiXCR on the reads. The table has approximately 470,000 distinct CDR3 sequences, under 55% seen once; the top ten hold about 45%. This entry is derived from a study of T cell repertoires in cytomegalovirus infection. Study background: Selection of CMV epitopes for the study included recently identified HLA-C-restricted and well-studied HLA-B-restricted ones. Public TCR beta signatures were indicative of both CMV infection and a matching HLA type.

Study-wide results and caveats: Clonotypes of TCR beta that were HLA-C-restricted and CMV-specific dominated the ex vivo response. Frequencies of public TCR beta families were cumulated, and this identified carriers of CMV plus the relevant HLA.

The chain carries TRBV5-6 and TRBJ1-1; D is unclear. The sequenced sample was cultured PBMCs, obtained from culture after CMV antigen stimulation. The source is a human donor in good health (CMV status not recorded). Some clones in this sample may be carry-over from other donors' samples. This CDR3 reads CASSFGSALNTEAFF. DNA for the CDR3: TGTGCCAGCAGCTTCGGTTCAGCTTTGAACACTGAAGCTTTCTTT.